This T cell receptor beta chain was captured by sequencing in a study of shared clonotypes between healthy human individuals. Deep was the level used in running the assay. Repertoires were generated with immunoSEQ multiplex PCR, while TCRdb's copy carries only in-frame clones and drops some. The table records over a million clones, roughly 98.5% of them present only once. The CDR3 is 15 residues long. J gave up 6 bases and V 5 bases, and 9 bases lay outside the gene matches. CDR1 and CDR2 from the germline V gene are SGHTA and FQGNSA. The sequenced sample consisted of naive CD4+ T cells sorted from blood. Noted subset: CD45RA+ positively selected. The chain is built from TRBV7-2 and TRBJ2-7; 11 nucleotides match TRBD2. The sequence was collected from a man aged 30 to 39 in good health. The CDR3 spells CASSQTSGALGEQYF. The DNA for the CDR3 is TGTGCCAGCAGCCAGACTAGCGGGGCGTTGGGCGAGCAGTACTTC. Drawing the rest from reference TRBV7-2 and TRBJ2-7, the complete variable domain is GAGVSQSPSNKVTEKGKDVELRCDPISGHTALYWYRQSLGQGLEFLIYFQGNSAPDKSGLPSDRFSAERTGGSVSTLTIQRTQQEDSAVYLCASSQTSGALGEQYFGPGTRLTVT.